This T cell receptor beta chain was captured in a study of cytomegalovirus exposure and HLA in healthy donors. Primers for the PCR totalled 60 Vbeta and 13 Jbeta. The data were produced by immunoSEQ multiplex PCR, yet TCRdb's version contains in-frame clones alone and is incomplete. Of about 140,000 clones listed, about 77% are singletons. This clone was seen only a few times. The antigen is undetermined. V was shortened by 2 bases and J by 2 bases, with 10 bases between the two germline ends. Per germline, CDR1 SEHNR and CDR2 FQNEAQ (reference sequence). The CDR3 spans 14 residues. Findings of the study overall: Segments of the TCR beta V type were, in most cases, productive about 87% or about 30% of the time in an earlier analysis. Listed as cytomegalovirus-associated were more than 150 TCR beta chains.

The chain uses TRBV7-9 and TRBJ2-7; possibly TRBD1 for D (6 bases). The TCR comes from a female donor in good health and CMV-seronegative. Specimen: PBMCs. In DNA form, the CDR3 reads TGTGCCAGCAGCTTAAGGACAGTAACCTACGAGCAGTACTTC. It is translated as CASSLRTVTYEQYF.